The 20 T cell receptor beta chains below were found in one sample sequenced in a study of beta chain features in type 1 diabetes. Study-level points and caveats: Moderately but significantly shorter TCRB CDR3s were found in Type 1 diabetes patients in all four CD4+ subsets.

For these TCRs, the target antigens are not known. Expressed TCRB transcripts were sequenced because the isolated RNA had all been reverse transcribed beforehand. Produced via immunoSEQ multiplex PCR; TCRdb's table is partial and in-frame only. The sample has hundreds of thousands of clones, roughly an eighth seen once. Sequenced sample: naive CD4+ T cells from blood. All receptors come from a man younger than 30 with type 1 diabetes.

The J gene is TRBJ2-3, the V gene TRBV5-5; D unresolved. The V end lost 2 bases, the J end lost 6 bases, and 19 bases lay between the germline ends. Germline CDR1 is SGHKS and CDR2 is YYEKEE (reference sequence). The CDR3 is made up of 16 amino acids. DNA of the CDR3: TGTGCCAGCAGCTTTGTCCTGGGTGTGGGGTCTGATACGCAGTATTTT. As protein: CASSFVLGVGSDTQYF.

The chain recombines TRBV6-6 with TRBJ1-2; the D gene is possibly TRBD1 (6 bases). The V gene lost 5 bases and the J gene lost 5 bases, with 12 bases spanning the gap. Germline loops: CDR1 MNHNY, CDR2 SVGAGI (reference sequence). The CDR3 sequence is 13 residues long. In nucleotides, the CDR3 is TGTGCCAGCAGTGCGGACAGTGGGTATGGCTACACCTTC. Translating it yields CASSADSGYGYTF.

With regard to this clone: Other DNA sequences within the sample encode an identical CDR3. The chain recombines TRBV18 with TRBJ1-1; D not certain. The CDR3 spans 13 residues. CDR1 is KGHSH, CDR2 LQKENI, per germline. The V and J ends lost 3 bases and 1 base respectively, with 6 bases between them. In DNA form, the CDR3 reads TGTGCCAGCTCACCTGGAGGGAACACTGAAGCTTTCTTT. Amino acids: CASSPGGNTEAFF.

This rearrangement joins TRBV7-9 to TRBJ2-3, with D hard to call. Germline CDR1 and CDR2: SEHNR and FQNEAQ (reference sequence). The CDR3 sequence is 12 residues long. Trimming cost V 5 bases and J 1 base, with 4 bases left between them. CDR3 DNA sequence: TGTGCCAGCAGCCCCCGCACAGATACGCAGTATTTT. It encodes CASSPRTDTQYF.

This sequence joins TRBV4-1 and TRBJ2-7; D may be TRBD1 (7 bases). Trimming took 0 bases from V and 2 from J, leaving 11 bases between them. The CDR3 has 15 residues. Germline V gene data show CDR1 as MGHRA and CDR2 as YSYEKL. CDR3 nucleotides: TGCGCCAGCAGCCAAGAGCGGGACAGCGCCTACGAGCAGTACTTC. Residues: CASSQERDSAYEQYF.

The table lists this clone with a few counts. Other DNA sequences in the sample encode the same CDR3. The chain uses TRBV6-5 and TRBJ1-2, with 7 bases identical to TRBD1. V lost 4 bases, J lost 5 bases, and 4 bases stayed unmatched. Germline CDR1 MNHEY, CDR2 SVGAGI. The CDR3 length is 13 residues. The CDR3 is CASSSDRVYGYTF. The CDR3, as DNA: TGTGCCAGCAGTTCCGACAGGGTATATGGCTACACCTTC.

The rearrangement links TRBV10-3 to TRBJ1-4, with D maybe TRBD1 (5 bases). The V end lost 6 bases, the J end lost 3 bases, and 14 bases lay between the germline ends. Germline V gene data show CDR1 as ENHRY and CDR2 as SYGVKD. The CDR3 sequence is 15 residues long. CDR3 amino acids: CAISPGTPANEKLFF. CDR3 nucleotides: TGTGCCATCAGCCCCGGGACTCCAGCTAATGAAAAACTGTTTTTT.

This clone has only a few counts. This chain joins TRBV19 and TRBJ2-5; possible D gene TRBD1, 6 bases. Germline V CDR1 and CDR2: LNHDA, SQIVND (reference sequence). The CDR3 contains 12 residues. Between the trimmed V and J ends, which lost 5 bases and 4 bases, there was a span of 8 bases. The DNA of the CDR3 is TGTGCCAGTAGTCAACAGGGAGAGACCCAGTACTTC. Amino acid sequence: CASSQQGETQYF.

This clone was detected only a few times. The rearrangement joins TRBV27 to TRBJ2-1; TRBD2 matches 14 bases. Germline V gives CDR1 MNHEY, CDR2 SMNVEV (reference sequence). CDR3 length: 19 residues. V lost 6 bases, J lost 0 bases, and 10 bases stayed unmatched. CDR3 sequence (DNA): TGTGCCAGCAGGCGGGGACTAGCGGGGGCAACGAGCTCCTACAATGAGCAGTTCTTC. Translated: CASRRGLAGATSSYNEQFF.

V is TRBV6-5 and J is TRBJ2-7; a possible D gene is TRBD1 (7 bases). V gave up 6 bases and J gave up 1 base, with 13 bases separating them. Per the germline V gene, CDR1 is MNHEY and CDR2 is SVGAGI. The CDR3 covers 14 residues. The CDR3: CASSQGGSSYEQYF. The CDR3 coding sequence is TGTGCCAGCAGCCAGGGGGGTAGTTCCTACGAGCAGTACTTC.

CDR3 sequence reads: CASPTEPSGQGPRNTEAFF. In DNA form, the CDR3 reads TGCGCCAGCCCCACTGAACCCTCAGGGCAAGGCCCTAGGAACACTGAAGCTTTCTTT. The chain recombines TRBV23-1 with TRBJ1-1, with a tentative D call TRBD1 (5 bases). TRBV23-1 is an ORF; its function is uncertain. The CDR3 contains 19 residues. The ends were cut back, 8 bases at V and 1 base at J, with 29 bases in the middle.

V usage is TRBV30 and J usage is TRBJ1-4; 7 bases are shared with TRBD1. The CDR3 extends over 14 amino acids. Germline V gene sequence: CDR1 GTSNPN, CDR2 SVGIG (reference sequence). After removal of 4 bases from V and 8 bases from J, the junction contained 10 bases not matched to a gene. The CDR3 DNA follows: TGTGCCTGGAACCTACAGGGGTCCGGGGAAAAACTGTTTTTT. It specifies CAWNLQGSGEKLFF.

The chain's CDR3 is CASSREGAGGQPQHF. The CDR3 nucleotides are TGCGCCAGCAGCAGAGAGGGGGCTGGCGGTCAGCCCCAGCATTTT. The chain carries TRBV5-1 and TRBJ1-5, with 7 bases lining up with TRBD1. V shed 4 bases, J shed 6 bases, and the junction held 10 bases outside the gene matches. Germline CDR1 is SGHRS and CDR2 is YFSETQ. The CDR3 covers 15 residues.

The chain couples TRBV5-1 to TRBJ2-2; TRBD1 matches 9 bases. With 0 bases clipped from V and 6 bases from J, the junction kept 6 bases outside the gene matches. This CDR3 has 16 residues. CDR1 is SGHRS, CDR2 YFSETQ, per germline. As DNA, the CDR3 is TGCGCCAGCAGCTTGGCCGGGACAGGGATTGCCGGGGAGCTGTTTTTT. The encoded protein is CASSLAGTGIAGELFF.

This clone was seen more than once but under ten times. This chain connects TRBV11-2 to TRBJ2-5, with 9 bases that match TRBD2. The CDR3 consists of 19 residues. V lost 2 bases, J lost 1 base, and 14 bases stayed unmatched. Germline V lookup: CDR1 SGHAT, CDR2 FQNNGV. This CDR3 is CASSLTLRTAGGLQETQYF. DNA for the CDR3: TGTGCCAGCAGCTTAACCCTAAGGACAGCGGGGGGCCTCCAAGAGACCCAGTACTTC.

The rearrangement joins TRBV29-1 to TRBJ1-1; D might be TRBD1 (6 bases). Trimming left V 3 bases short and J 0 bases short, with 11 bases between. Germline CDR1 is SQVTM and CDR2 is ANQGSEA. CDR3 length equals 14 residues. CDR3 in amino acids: CSVEKDRLNTEAFF. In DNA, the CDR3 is TGCAGCGTTGAGAAGGACAGATTGAACACTGAAGCTTTCTTT. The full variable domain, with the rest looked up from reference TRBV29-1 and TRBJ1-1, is SAVISQKPSRDICQRGTSLTIQCQVDSQVTMMFWYRQQPGQSLTLIATANQGSEATYESGFVIDKFPISRPNLTFSTLTVSNMSPEDSSIYLCSVEKDRLNTEAFFGQGTRLTVV.

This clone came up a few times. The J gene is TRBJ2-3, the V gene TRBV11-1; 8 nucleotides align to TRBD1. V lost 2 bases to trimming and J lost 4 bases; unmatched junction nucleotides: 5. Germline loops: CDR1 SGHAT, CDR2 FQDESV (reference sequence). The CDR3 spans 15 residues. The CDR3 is CASSLTRGRADTQYF. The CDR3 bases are TGTGCCAGCAGCTTAACCAGGGGGCGTGCAGATACGCAGTATTTT.

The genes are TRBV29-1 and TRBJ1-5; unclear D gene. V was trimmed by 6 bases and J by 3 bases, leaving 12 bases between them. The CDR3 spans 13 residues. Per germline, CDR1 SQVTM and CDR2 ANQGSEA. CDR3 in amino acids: CSVLLSTNQPQHF. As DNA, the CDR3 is TGCAGCGTCCTTTTGAGTACCAATCAGCCCCAGCATTTT.

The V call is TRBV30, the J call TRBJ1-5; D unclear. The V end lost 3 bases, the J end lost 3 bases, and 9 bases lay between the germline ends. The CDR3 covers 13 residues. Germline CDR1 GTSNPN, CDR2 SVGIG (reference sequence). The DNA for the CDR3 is TGTGCCTGGAGCGGCGACTTCAATCAGCCCCAGCATTTT. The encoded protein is CAWSGDFNQPQHF.

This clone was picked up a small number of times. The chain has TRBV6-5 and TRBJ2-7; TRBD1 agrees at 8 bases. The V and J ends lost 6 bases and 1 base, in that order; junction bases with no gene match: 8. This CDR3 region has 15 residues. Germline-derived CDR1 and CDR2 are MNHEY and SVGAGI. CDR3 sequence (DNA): TGTGCCAGCAGAAAGGACAGGGAACTGTCCTACGAGCAGTACTTC. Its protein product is CASRKDRELSYEQYF.